Listed below are T cell receptor beta chains from one sample, sequenced in a study of shared clonotypes between healthy human individuals. Libraries were prepared by immunoSEQ multiplex PCR; TCRdb keeps only in-frame clonotypes and omits some of them. The data show about 2.3 million clones, with around 90% seen just once and 0.3% to 0.4% held by the top ten. Sequenced: naive CD4+ T cells from PBMCs. These receptors originate from a man aged 18 to 29 in good health. Some clones in this sample may be carry-over from other donors' samples. Each CDR3 is given without its conserved first and last residue. Each record gives: V gene, J gene, CDR3 protein.

TRBV11-2	TRBJ2-2	ASSFWEGQGNTGELF
TRBV30	TRBJ1-1	AWSAGQHAGTEAF
TRBV7-3	TRBJ2-7	ASSPRPLAGVNEQY
TRBV4-1	TRBJ2-3	ASSRRAAGTDTQY
TRBV5-5	TRBJ1-1	ASSWVGVNTEAF
TRBV28	TRBJ1-2	ASSSGADHYGYT
TRBV9	TRBJ1-3	ASSVQDSRSGNTIY
TRBV27	TRBJ1-2	ASSLVPGNGYT
TRBV20-1	TRBJ2-7	SASRDEQY
TRBV11-2	TRBJ2-2	ASSKIFTGELF
TRBV30	TRBJ2-3	AWSPFLQTGDTQY
TRBV5-5	TRBJ2-2	ASGPDRDNTGELF
TRBV6-6	TRBJ1-3	ASSPLSRASGNTIY
TRBV4-2	TRBJ2-5	ASSQGALAGFQETQY
TRBV5-1	TRBJ2-7	ASSSGPLASSYEQY
TRBV5-1	TRBJ2-1	ASSLAPSGDGNEQF
TRBV28	TRBJ2-1	ASSLLSGRNNEQF
TRBV18	TRBJ1-1	ASSPGRGRTLSEAF
TRBV7-6	TRBJ2-1	ASSQAVRGNERILRNEQF
TRBV6-6	TRBJ2-6	ASSLDGFSGANVLT
TRBV11-3	TRBJ2-1	ASRRAESYNEQF
TRBV7-9	TRBJ2-1	ASSSRGHPYNEQF
TRBV18	TRBJ2-1	ASSPGSGSNEQF
TRBV2	TRBJ2-2	ASIQISSTGELF
TRBV9	TRBJ2-1	ASSVGLADNEQF
TRBV5-1	TRBJ2-1	ASSLESGSRNEQF
TRBV6-1	TRBJ1-1	ASSENRVLMNTEAF
TRBV29-1	TRBJ2-2	SVVGLAGGGGELF
TRBV15	TRBJ1-4	ATSRVQANEKLF
TRBV7-2	TRBJ2-3	ASSETSASTDTQY
TRBV11-3	TRBJ2-3	ASSPGGLAGADTQY
TRBV7-7	TRBJ2-7	AFSGSVDEQY
TRBV6-6	TRBJ2-2	ASSGANTGELF
TRBV29-1	TRBJ2-1	SVDGTSGINEQF
TRBV5-1	TRBJ2-2	ASSSSGTRAAGELF
TRBV29-1	TRBJ2-3	SAITPAGGLSDTQY
TRBV5-1	TRBJ1-2	ASSGGDRGSYGYT
TRBV19	TRBJ2-7	ASSRTGGAPYEQY
TRBV27	TRBJ2-7	ASSFQGRFYEQY
TRBV6-5	TRBJ2-4	ASSRRGAGVNIQY
TRBV7-9	TRBJ1-2	ASSTQGSYGYT
TRBV6-5	TRBJ1-1	ASSYRMQGRNTEAF
TRBV6-1	TRBJ1-1	ASSDKGGAGTEAF
TRBV7-3	TRBJ2-7	ASSLASGPSYEQY
TRBV14	TRBJ2-5	ASSQATPYGYQETQY
TRBV4-1	TRBJ1-2	ASSHAAASTYGYT